Listed below are T cell receptor beta chains from one sample, sequenced in a study of shared clonotypes between healthy human individuals. The repertoire was sequenced with immunoSEQ multiplex PCR; TCRdb's copy has only in-frame clones and lacks some. The sample lists about 1 million clones, under 80% occurring once. Specimen: memory CD4+ T cells sorted from blood. The receptors originated from a man aged 18 to 29 in good health. CDR3s include the opening cysteine and the closing phenylalanine or tryptophan. Each record gives: V gene, J gene, D gene, clone size, CDR3 length, CDR3 protein, CDR3 DNA. The D gene is left open where the match is weak. Where a row states a size, it is once, few, many or the class of an expanded clone; other rows omit it.

>TRBV6-5|TRBJ2-1|-|-|14
CAAHTGKMVNEQFF
TGTGCCGCTCACACCGGTAAAATGGTCAATGAGCAGTTCTTC
>TRBV7-9|TRBJ2-5|TRBD2|-|14
CASSWGGTEETQYF
TGTGCCAGCAGCTGGGGGGGTACTGAAGAGACCCAGTACTTC
>TRBV18|TRBJ2-5|-|-|13
CASSPPAQETQYF
TGTGCCAGCTCACCGCCAGCCCAAGAGACCCAGTACTTC
>TRBV9|TRBJ2-3|-|-|15
CASSVATSETDTQYF
TGTGCCAGCAGCGTAGCAACATCTGAAACAGATACGCAGTATTTT
>TRBV5-1|TRBJ2-6|-|once|15
CASSLSPSGANVLTF
TGCGCCAGCAGCTTGTCTCCCTCTGGGGCCAACGTCCTGACTTTC
>TRBV30|TRBJ1-2|-|few|13
CAWSVRGLLSYTF
TGTGCCTGGAGTGTTAGAGGCCTTCTTAGCTACACCTTC
>TRBV11-2|TRBJ2-5|TRBD2|-|15
CASSFVGGGVKTQYF
TGTGCCAGCAGCTTCGTGGGGGGAGGGGTAAAGACCCAGTACTTC
>TRBV6-6|TRBJ2-1|-|-|11
CASRGVGIWFF
TGTGCCAGCAGGGGCGTAGGGATTTGGTTCTTC
>TRBV19|TRBJ1-6|-|few|14
CASSIGFDGSPLHF
TGTGCCAGTAGTATAGGCTTCGATGGTTCACCCCTCCACTTT
>TRBV5-1|TRBJ2-5|-|-|17
CASSLGDNRRGQETQYF
TGCGCCAGCAGCTTGGGGGACAATCGGCGGGGCCAAGAGACCCAGTACTTC
>TRBV15|TRBJ1-2|-|-|15
CATSSGQYLAYGYTF
TGTGCCACCAGCAGCGGACAGTACCTAGCCTATGGCTACACCTTC
>TRBV19|TRBJ1-3|-|-|15
CASSFIMSSGNTIYF
TGTGCCAGTAGTTTCATCATGAGCTCTGGAAACACCATATATTTT
>TRBV28|TRBJ1-1|-|-|14
CASSLGIMNTEAFF
TGTGCCAGCAGTTTGGGGATTATGAACACTGAAGCTTTCTTT
>TRBV6-5|TRBJ1-6|TRBD1|-|15
CASSYEGARNSPLHF
TGTGCCAGCAGTTACGAGGGGGCGCGCAATTCACCCCTCCACTTT
>TRBV5-1|TRBJ1-4|-|-|15
CASSPGGGLSEKLFF
TGCGCCAGCAGCCCCGGAGGGGGACTGAGTGAAAAACTGTTTTTT
>TRBV7-9|TRBJ1-4|-|-|13
CASSRGRNEKLFF
TGTGCCAGCAGCCGTGGGAGAAATGAAAAACTGTTTTTT
>TRBV9|TRBJ2-6|-|-|15
CASSVAVSGANVLTF
TGTGCCAGCAGCGTAGCAGTCTCTGGGGCCAACGTCCTGACTTTC
>TRBV5-1|TRBJ2-5|TRBD2|-|17
CASTRRLAGGREETQYF
TGCGCCAGCACCCGACGACTAGCGGGAGGGAGAGAGGAGACCCAGTACTTC
>TRBV5-1|TRBJ1-5|-|-|18
CASSLGHPLHRYHQPQHF
TGCGCCAGCAGCTTGGGACATCCGTTACATCGGTATCATCAGCCCCAGCATTTT
>TRBV5-4|TRBJ1-4|-|few|15
CASSWGTGYNEKLFF
TGTGCCAGCAGCTGGGGGACGGGCTATAATGAAAAACTGTTTTTT
>TRBV10-1|TRBJ1-5|-|few|13
CASSVRKKQPQHF
TGCGCCAGCAGTGTCCGGAAGAAACAGCCCCAGCATTTT
>TRBV10-2|TRBJ2-2|TRBD1|-|15
CASTSGTGNTGELFF
TGCGCCAGCACCTCTGGGACAGGGAACACCGGGGAGCTGTTTTTT
>TRBV7-9|TRBJ1-1|-|few|16
CASSSIRLPGDTEAFF
TGTGCCAGCAGCTCCATTCGACTCCCCGGGGACACTGAAGCTTTCTTT
>TRBV7-3|TRBJ1-2|TRBD1|once|13
CASSSRTGDGYTF
TGTGCCAGCAGCTCAAGGACAGGGGATGGCTACACCTTC
>TRBV5-1|TRBJ1-1|-|-|16
CASSFLSGRGNTEAFF
TGCGCCAGCAGCTTTCTAAGTGGCAGGGGGAACACTGAAGCTTTCTTT
>TRBV5-4|TRBJ2-3|-|-|14
CASSFFRVTDTQYF
TGTGCCAGCAGCTTTTTTAGGGTCACAGATACGCAGTATTTT
>TRBV7-2|TRBJ1-1|-|-|14
CASSLGAGSAEAFF
TGTGCCAGCAGCTTAGGTGCAGGGAGTGCGGAAGCTTTCTTT
>TRBV27|TRBJ2-6|TRBD1|-|16
CASSGVQGRGANVLTF
TGTGCCAGCAGCGGAGTACAGGGGCGCGGGGCCAACGTCCTGACTTTC
>TRBV19|TRBJ2-3|-|once|16
CASSTEGGTGTDTQYF
TGTGCCAGTAGTACCGAGGGGGGGACGGGCACAGATACGCAGTATTTT
>TRBV30|TRBJ2-3|-|-|16
CAWTRGLTTSTDTQYF
TGTGCCTGGACCCGCGGACTGACGACTAGCACAGATACGCAGTATTTT
>TRBV5-1|TRBJ2-7|-|-|16
CASSLALRGARYEQYF
TGCGCCAGCAGCTTGGCCTTACGGGGGGCACGGTACGAGCAGTACTTC
>TRBV21-1|TRBJ2-7|-|few|14
CASSSRRDSYEQYF
TGTGCCAGCAGCAGTCGGCGGGACTCCTACGAGCAGTACTTC
>TRBV25-1|TRBJ2-7|-|few|16
CASSAIAPDASYEQYF
TGTGCCAGCAGTGCAATCGCTCCGGACGCGTCCTACGAGCAGTACTTC
>TRBV5-1|TRBJ1-1|TRBD1|-|15
CASSLGREGASQAFF
TGCGCCAGCAGCTTGGGGAGGGAGGGGGCCTCTCAAGCTTTCTTT
>TRBV18|TRBJ2-7|-|-|13
CASSPGRTAEQYF
TGTGCCAGCTCACCAGGTAGGACAGCCGAGCAGTACTTC
>TRBV29-1|TRBJ2-7|-|-|13
CSVPGDGSYEQYF
TGCAGCGTTCCCGGGGACGGGTCCTACGAGCAGTACTTC
>TRBV7-9|TRBJ2-2|TRBD2|once|17
CASSPRTSGSLGGELFF
TGTGCCAGCAGCCCCCGGACTAGCGGGAGTCTGGGCGGGGAGCTGTTTTTT
>TRBV5-1|TRBJ2-2|-|-|15
CASTILTANTGELFF
TGCGCCAGCACAATTCTCACTGCGAATACCGGGGAGCTGTTTTTT
>TRBV5-1|TRBJ1-4|TRBD1|-|16
CASSWTGQSYNEKLFF
TGCGCCAGCAGCTGGACAGGGCAATCGTATAATGAAAAACTGTTTTTT
>TRBV4-3|TRBJ2-7|-|once|14
CASPRRRRSYEQYF
TGCGCCAGCCCCAGGCGCCGCCGCTCCTACGAGCAGTACTTC
>TRBV5-1|TRBJ2-3|-|once|14
CASSSRGTPDTQYF
TGCGCCAGCAGCTCGAGAGGGACACCAGATACGCAGTATTTT
>TRBV10-3|TRBJ2-7|TRBD1|-|14
CATAGTGNSYEQYF
TGTGCCACCGCCGGGACAGGGAACTCCTACGAGCAGTACTTC
>TRBV18|TRBJ1-6|-|once|14
CASSPEGGSSPLHF
TGTGCCAGCTCACCGGAGGGAGGGAGTTCACCCCTCCACTTT
>TRBV10-2|TRBJ2-1|-|-|15
CATRVAASSYNEQFF
TGCGCCACCAGGGTAGCGGCGAGCTCCTACAATGAGCAGTTCTTC